These 18 T cell receptor beta chains came from one sample sequenced in a study of shared clonotypes between healthy human individuals. Here immunoSEQ multiplex PCR was the method, and the copy in TCRdb shows in-frame clones only, minus some. This repertoire shows 2 million to 3 million clones, roughly 93% found once; its top ten account for more than 0.35%. Material for sequencing was naive CD4+ T cells from PBMCs. Subset: CD45RA+ positively selected. Every receptor here comes from a man aged 18 to 29 in good health. Some clones in this sample may be carry-over from other donors' samples.

This sequence joins TRBV5-4 and TRBJ2-7; 7 bases map to TRBD2. This CDR3 comprises 15 residues. From germline, CDR1 is SGHNT and CDR2 YYREEE (reference sequence). The J segment lost 5 bases and the V segment lost 3 bases, leaving 11 bases of the junction unmatched. This CDR3 is CASSSPTSLANEQYF. CDR3 nucleotide sequence: TGTGCCAGCAGCTCACCGACTAGCCTCGCCAACGAGCAGTACTTC.

This rearrangement joins TRBV5-1 to TRBJ1-2, with TRBD1 identical over 7 bases. Germline V gives CDR1 SGHRS, CDR2 YFSETQ. Unmatched junction bases numbered 10, after V lost 5 bases and J lost 3 bases. The CDR3 spans 15 residues. CDR3 nucleotides: TGCGCCAGCAGGGAACAGGGGACTTTCGACTATGGCTACACCTTC. Protein sequence: CASREQGTFDYGYTF.

This clone was seen just once. The chain carries TRBV6-5 and TRBJ2-2; possible D gene TRBD1, 5 bases. V was cut by 7 bases and J by 7 bases, with 13 bases left in between. From germline, CDR1 is MNHEY and CDR2 SVGAGI. This CDR3 is built from 13 residues. The CDR3 reads CASTQGLGGELFF. CDR3 bases: TGTGCCAGCACCCAGGGTCTAGGCGGGGAGCTGTTTTTT.

V usage is TRBV28 and J usage is TRBJ2-1; 9 bases line up with TRBD2. The V and J ends lost 9 bases and 8 bases, in that order; junction bases with no gene match: 8. CDR3 length: 13 amino acids. Germline CDR1 and CDR2: MDHEN and SYDVKM. The CDR3 nucleotides read TGTGCCAGTAAGGAAGCGGGAGGTGATGAGCAGTTCTTC. Translated: CASKEAGGDEQFF.

The rearrangement uses TRBV5-6 and TRBJ2-7; tentatively, D is TRBD2 (6 bases). The V end was cut by 4 bases, the J end by 0 bases, with 14 bases between. Germline lookup yields CDR1 SGHDT and CDR2 YYEEEE. The CDR3 contains 15 residues. The CDR3, as DNA: TGTGCCAGCAGCCCCGTAGCGGCCAGCTCCTACGAGCAGTACTTC. Its translation: CASSPVAASSYEQYF. The full variable domain, with the rest looked up from reference TRBV5-6 and TRBJ2-7, is DAGVTQSPTHLIKTRGQQVTLRCSPKSGHDTVSWYQQALGQGPQFIFQYYEEEERQRGNFPDRFSGHQFPNYSSELNVNALLLGDSALYLCASSPVAASSYEQYFGPGTRLTVT.

For this clone: One junction end does not reproduce the germline sequence, and a read error may be involved. The chain recombines TRBV29-1 with TRBJ2-1; TRBD1 agrees at 9 bases. This CDR3 spans 13 amino acids. CDR1 is SQVTM and CDR2 is ANQGSEA in the germline V gene. CDR3 DNA: TGCAGCGTAGAAGGACAGGGGAACAATGAGCAGTTCTTC. Translating it yields CSVEGQGNNEQFF.

The chain couples TRBV5-6 to TRBJ2-1; D perhaps matches TRBD1 (7 bases). With 1 base removed from V and 8 bases from J, the gap between germline ends came to 10 bases. Germline CDR1 SGHDT, CDR2 YYEEEE. The CDR3 length is 13 residues. The CDR3 spells CASSLSGGHEQFF. For the CDR3, the DNA is TGTGCCAGCAGCTTGTCAGGGGGGCATGAGCAGTTCTTC.

The chain links TRBV29-1 to TRBJ2-1; 10 bases agree with TRBD1. V shed 6 bases, J shed 9 bases, and the junction held 14 bases outside the gene matches. Germline CDR1 is SQVTM and CDR2 is ANQGSEA. This CDR3 is built from 15 residues. This CDR3 reads CSVSRGTGVESEQFF. The DNA of the CDR3 is TGCAGCGTGAGCAGAGGGACAGGGGTTGAAAGTGAGCAGTTCTTC.

This sequence joins TRBV28 and TRBJ1-2; 7 bases are a match to TRBD1. In germline, CDR1 is MDHEN, CDR2 SYDVKM. V was clipped by 5 bases and J by 0 bases; unmatched bases: 9. CDR3 length equals 16 residues. The chain's CDR3 is CASSELRGRANYGYTF. CDR3 sequence (DNA): TGTGCCAGCAGTGAATTGAGGGGGCGAGCTAACTATGGCTACACCTTC.

The chain is built from TRBV28 and TRBJ2-2; 14 bases match TRBD2. CDR1 is MDHEN and CDR2 is SYDVKM in the germline V gene. There are 19 residues in the CDR3. With V trimmed by 3 bases and J by 4 bases, 10 bases remained unmatched. In nucleotides, the CDR3 is TGTGCCAGCAGTTTTCTGGGACTAGCGGGAGCAGAGTCCACCGGGGAGCTGTTTTTT. Translated: CASSFLGLAGAESTGELFF.

V usage is TRBV7-2 and J usage is TRBJ2-1, with D maybe TRBD1 (6 bases). Trimming pared 5 bases from V and 9 bases from J, leaving 23 bases between. The CDR3 runs to 16 residues. Germline V gives CDR1 SGHTA, CDR2 FQGNSA. In nucleotides, the CDR3 is TGTGCCAGCAGCCTCACCAGGGGCGCTCAAGCGGCTGAGCAGTTCTTC. Translation: CASSLTRGAQAAEQFF.

About this clone itself: Relative to the germline gene, one junction end is altered; a read error may explain this. This chain links TRBV7-3 with TRBJ2-5, with D unresolved. CDR3 length: 15 amino acids. Per germline, CDR1 SGHTA and CDR2 FQGTGA. Here the CDR3 DNA reads TGTGCCAGCAGCTTAAGCGTAACATCTCAAGGGACCCAGTACTTC. Encoded protein: CASSLSVTSQGTQYF.

This sequence joins TRBV9 and TRBJ2-1, with 8 bases that match TRBD1. The ends lost 1 base at V and 7 bases at J; junction bases unmatched: 7. This CDR3 has 15 amino acids. CDR1 is SGDLS and CDR2 is YYNGEE in the germline V gene. CDR3 bases: TGTGCCAGCAGCGTACAGGGGACAGGTCGGAATGAGCAGTTCTTC. Translated: CASSVQGTGRNEQFF. Complete variable domain (other parts from reference TRBV9 and TRBJ2-1): DSGVTQTPKHLITATGQRVTLRCSPRSGDLSVYWYQQSLDQGLQFLIQYYNGEERAKGNILERFSAQQFPDLHSELNLSSLELGDSALYFCASSVQGTGRNEQFFGPGTRLTVL.

CDR3 sequence: CASNGRTSGANVLTF. CDR3 in DNA: TGTGCCAGCAATGGCCGAACTTCTGGGGCCAACGTCCTGACTTTC. The rearrangement links TRBV2 to TRBJ2-6; D uncertain. The CDR3 extends over 15 amino acids. Between the trimmed V and J ends, which lost 7 bases and 1 base, there was a span of 11 bases. Germline V gives CDR1 SNHLY, CDR2 FYNNEI.

The chain links TRBV19 to TRBJ2-6, with a tentative D call TRBD1 (5 bases). This CDR3 has 15 amino acids. Germline V gene lookup returns CDR1 LNHDA and CDR2 SQIVND (reference sequence). V lost 6 bases and J 0 bases, leaving 9 bases between the germline ends. The CDR3 reads CASSPQVSGANVLTF. For the CDR3, the DNA is TGTGCCAGTAGCCCACAGGTCTCTGGGGCCAACGTCCTGACTTTC.

The V gene is TRBV6-1, the J gene TRBJ1-5; the match to TRBD1 covers 9 bases. The V gene end was trimmed by 7 bases and the J gene end by 4 bases; junction bases not matched to a gene: 8. The CDR3 length is 15 residues. Germline V gene sequence: CDR1 MNHNS, CDR2 SASEGT. This CDR3 reads CASTPLGTGNQPQHF. In DNA, the CDR3 is TGTGCCAGCACCCCCTTGGGGACAGGGAATCAGCCCCAGCATTTT.

The rearrangement uses TRBV19 and TRBJ1-5; no reliable D call. The germline gives CDR1 LNHDA, CDR2 SQIVND (reference sequence). This CDR3 spans 14 amino acids. The V end was cut by 4 bases, the J end by 3 bases, with 10 bases between. In DNA form, the CDR3 reads TGTGCCAGTAGTACATATAGGGACAATCAGCCCCAGCATTTT. Its protein product is CASSTYRDNQPQHF.

The chain combines TRBV6-5 with TRBJ2-1; 10 positions agree with TRBD1. This CDR3 has 14 residues. With V trimmed by 8 bases and J by 6 bases, 7 bases remained unmatched. Germline V gene data show CDR1 as MNHEY and CDR2 as SVGAGI. The chain's CDR3 is CASGRQGAVNEQFF. The CDR3, as DNA: TGTGCCAGCGGAAGACAGGGGGCAGTCAATGAGCAGTTCTTC.